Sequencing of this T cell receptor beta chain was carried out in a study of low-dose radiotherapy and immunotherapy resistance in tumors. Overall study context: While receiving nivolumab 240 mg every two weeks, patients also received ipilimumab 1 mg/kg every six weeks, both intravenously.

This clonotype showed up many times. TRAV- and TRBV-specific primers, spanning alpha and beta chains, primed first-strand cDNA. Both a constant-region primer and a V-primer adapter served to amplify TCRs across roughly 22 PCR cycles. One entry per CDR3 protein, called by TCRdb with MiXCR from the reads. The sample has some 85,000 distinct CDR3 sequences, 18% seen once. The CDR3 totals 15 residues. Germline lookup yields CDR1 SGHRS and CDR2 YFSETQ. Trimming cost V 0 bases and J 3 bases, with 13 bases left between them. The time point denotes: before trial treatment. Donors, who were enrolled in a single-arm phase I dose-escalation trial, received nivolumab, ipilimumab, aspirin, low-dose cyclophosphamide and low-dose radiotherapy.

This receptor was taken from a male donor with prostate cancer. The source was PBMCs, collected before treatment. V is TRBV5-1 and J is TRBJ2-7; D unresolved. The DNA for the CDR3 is TGCGCCAGCAGCTTGGCCTCTGACACCCTCTACGAGCAGTACTTC. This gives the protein CASSLASDTLYEQYF.